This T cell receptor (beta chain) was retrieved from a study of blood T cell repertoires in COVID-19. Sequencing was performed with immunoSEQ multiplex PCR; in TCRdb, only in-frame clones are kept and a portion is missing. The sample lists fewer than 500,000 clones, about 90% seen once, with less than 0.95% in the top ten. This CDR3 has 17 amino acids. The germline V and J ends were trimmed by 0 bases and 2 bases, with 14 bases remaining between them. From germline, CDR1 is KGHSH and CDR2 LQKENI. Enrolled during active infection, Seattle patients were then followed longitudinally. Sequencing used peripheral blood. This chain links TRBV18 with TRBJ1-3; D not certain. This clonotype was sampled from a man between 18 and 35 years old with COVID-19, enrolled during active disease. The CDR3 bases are TGTGCCAGCTCACCACCGGGCCAGGCGAGAACTGGAAACACCATATATTTT. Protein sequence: CASSPPGQARTGNTIYF. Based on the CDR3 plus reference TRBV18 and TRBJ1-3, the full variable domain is NAGVMQNPRHLVRRRGQEARLRCSPMKGHSHVYWYRQLPEEGLKFMVYLQKENIIDESGMPKERFSAEFPKEGPSILRIQQVVRGDSAAYFCASSPPGQARTGNTIYFGEGSWLTVV.